These 25 T cell receptor beta chains originate from one sample sequenced in a study of shared clonotypes between healthy human individuals. As defined, naive CD8 cells were CD45RO-negative and positively selected for CCR7, with terminally differentiated effector memory CD45RA+ cells excluded. The table came from immunoSEQ multiplex PCR; TCRdb's copy has only in-frame clones and leaves some out. The repertoire has about 580,000 clones, nearly 98% of them found once; the top ten carry 0.25% to 0.35%. The sequencing input was naive CD8+ T cells sorted from blood. The receptor source for this set is a man aged 25-45 years in good health.

This chain links TRBV11-2 with TRBJ2-2; TRBD2 might be the D (5 bases). This CDR3 is 15 amino acids long. Germline CDR1 reads SGHAT; CDR2 reads FQNNGV. V was pared by 0 bases and J by 1 base, with 6 bases between. CDR3 sequence (DNA): TGTGCCAGCAGCTTAGACAGCGGGAACACCGGGGAGCTGTTTTTT. Translation: CASSLDSGNTGELFF.

The chain couples TRBV7-9 to TRBJ2-7; D may match TRBD1 or TRBD2 (5 bases each). The V and J ends lost 0 bases and 1 base respectively, with 16 bases between them. This CDR3 region has 17 residues. Germline loops: CDR1 SEHNR, CDR2 FQNEAQ (reference sequence). The CDR3: CASSLAPGEGLSYEQYF. CDR3 nucleotide sequence: TGTGCCAGCAGCTTAGCGCCGGGCGAGGGGCTATCCTACGAGCAGTACTTC.

This rearrangement joins TRBV14 to TRBJ2-7, with 11 bases identical to TRBD1. The trim removed 4 bases at V and 2 bases at J, leaving 4 bases unmatched. The CDR3 consists of 15 residues. Germline assignment: CDR1 SGHDN and CDR2 FVKESK. For the CDR3, the DNA is TGTGCCAGCAGCCGCGTGGGACAGGGGGCCTACGAGCAGTACTTC. This sequence encodes CASSRVGQGAYEQYF.

The genes are TRBV5-1 and TRBJ2-7, with 9 bases matching TRBD2. Germline V gene sequence: CDR1 SGHRS, CDR2 YFSETQ. The CDR3 is made up of 15 amino acids. With 0 bases clipped from V and 3 bases from J, the junction kept 4 bases outside the gene matches. As DNA, the CDR3 is TGCGCCAGCAGCTTGGGGCGGGAGGGGAACTACGAGCAGTACTTC. Amino acids: CASSLGREGNYEQYF.

This sequence joins TRBV5-6 and TRBJ2-7; 8 bases are a match to TRBD2. The CDR3 contains 14 residues. The V gene's germline CDR1 is SGHDT and CDR2 YYEEEE. The J segment lost 2 bases and the V segment lost 3 bases, leaving 4 bases of the junction unmatched. The CDR3 is CASSSGGLAYEQYF. The CDR3 coding sequence is TGTGCCAGCAGCTCGGGAGGGCTGGCCTACGAGCAGTACTTC.

V and J are TRBV13 and TRBJ2-7, with D unresolved. CDR1 and CDR2 (germline): PRHDT, FYEKMQ (reference sequence). V dropped 2 bases and J dropped 0 bases, with 8 bases sitting between them. The CDR3 length is 14 residues. The CDR3 DNA reads TGTGCCAGCAGCTTATTCTCAAGCTCCTACGAGCAGTACTTC. Translating it yields CASSLFSSSYEQYF.

The chain employs TRBV4-1 and TRBJ1-5; 7 bases line up with TRBD1. The CDR3 has 17 amino acids. Losses at the gene ends were 1 base for V and 0 bases for J; bases not matched to a gene: 6. Germline lookup yields CDR1 MGHRA and CDR2 YSYEKL. In DNA form, the CDR3 reads TGCGCCAGCAGCCAAGGCTGGACAGGATATAGCAATCAGCCCCAGCATTTT. This encodes CASSQGWTGYSNQPQHF.

The rearrangement links TRBV4-1 to TRBJ2-7, with D uncertain. CDR1 MGHRA and CDR2 YSYEKL come from the germline V gene. V was trimmed by 0 bases and J by 2 bases, leaving 8 bases between them. CDR3 length: 14 residues. CDR3 DNA sequence: TGCGCCAGCAGCCAAGATCCGCACACCTACGAGCAGTACTTC. This encodes CASSQDPHTYEQYF.

The genes are TRBV5-1 and TRBJ2-1; 15 bases match TRBD2. CDR3 size: 17 residues. Germline V lookup: CDR1 SGHRS, CDR2 YFSETQ. V was pared by 4 bases and J by 5 bases, with 7 bases of the junction left unmatched. CDR3 DNA: TGCGCCAGCAGCCTTCGGACTAGCGGGAGGGTTGACAATGAGCAGTTCTTC. It translates to CASSLRTSGRVDNEQFF.

V gene TRBV27 combines with J gene TRBJ1-5; 7 bases are shared with TRBD1. The CDR3 is 14 residues long. V was clipped by 3 bases and J by 3 bases; unmatched bases: 2. The germline V gene encodes CDR1 MNHEY and CDR2 SMNVEV (reference sequence). CDR3 bases: TGTGCCAGCAGTTTTAGGGGGCCCAATCAGCCCCAGCATTTT. Its translation is CASSFRGPNQPQHF.

The chain links TRBV14 to TRBJ2-1; D not resolved. The V gene lost 0 bases and the J gene lost 7 bases, with 13 bases spanning the gap. The CDR3 runs to 15 residues. Germline CDR1 SGHDN, CDR2 FVKESK. Here the CDR3 DNA reads TGTGCCAGCAGCCAAGATACGATCAAGGGAAATGAGCAGTTCTTC. Protein: CASSQDTIKGNEQFF.

The chain couples TRBV5-1 to TRBJ2-7, with TRBD1 as a possible D gene (5 bases). Germline V lookup: CDR1 SGHRS, CDR2 YFSETQ. V dropped 4 bases and J dropped 4 bases, with 12 bases sitting between them. The CDR3 has 13 residues. The CDR3 DNA sequence: TGCGCCAGCAGCCCACGGACATTTTACGAGCAGTACTTC. Translating gives CASSPRTFYEQYF.

This chain connects TRBV29-1 to TRBJ2-7, with TRBD1 matching 7 bases. Germline V CDR1 and CDR2: SQVTM, ANQGSEA. The CDR3 spans 14 residues. V was pared by 4 bases and J by 0 bases, with 6 bases of the junction left unmatched. The CDR3 region is CSVALRGLSYEQYF. The DNA for the CDR3 is TGCAGCGTTGCTCTAAGGGGGCTCTCCTACGAGCAGTACTTC.

The chain is built from TRBV2 and TRBJ1-4; no definite D call. CDR1 SNHLY and CDR2 FYNNEI come from the germline V gene. V was cut by 4 bases and J by 0 bases, with 9 bases left in between. This CDR3 is 15 amino acids long. Written as DNA, the CDR3 is TGTGCCAGCAGTGGTTACACGGCAACTAATGAAAAACTGTTTTTT. Translation: CASSGYTATNEKLFF.

The chain combines TRBV4-3 with TRBJ2-5; no firm D call. V was clipped by 0 bases and J by 7 bases, with 15 bases between them. CDR1 is LGHNA, CDR2 YSLEER, per germline. This CDR3 is 15 amino acids long. The CDR3 is CASSQDRLGFGTQYF. The CDR3 DNA reads as TGCGCCAGCAGCCAAGATCGTCTCGGGTTCGGGACCCAGTACTTC.

The chain joins TRBV30 to TRBJ2-1, with 8 nucleotides matching TRBD2. CDR3 length: 15 residues. From germline, CDR1 is GTSNPN and CDR2 SVGIG (reference sequence). With V trimmed by 4 bases and J by 8 bases, 13 bases remained unmatched. The DNA for the CDR3 is TGTGCCTGGACAAAAGCCGGGACTAGTCTCCATGAGCAGTTCTTC. It translates to CAWTKAGTSLHEQFF. The full variable domain, with the rest looked up from reference TRBV30 and TRBJ2-1, is SQTIHQWPATLVQPVGSPLSLECTVEGTSNPNLYWYRQAAGRGLQLLFYSVGIGQISSEVPQNLSASRPQDRQFILSSKKLLLSDSGFYLCAWTKAGTSLHEQFFGPGTRLTVL.

The V and J genes are TRBV27 and TRBJ1-2, with D possibly matching TRBD1 (5 bases). V lost 0 bases and J lost 5, with 13 bases in between. The CDR3 contains 15 residues. CDR1 and CDR2 from the germline V gene are MNHEY and SMNVEV (reference sequence). The CDR3 region is CASSLSRGRKYGYTF. CDR3 coding DNA: TGTGCCAGCAGTTTATCGAGGGGACGGAAGTATGGCTACACCTTC.

V is TRBV7-9 and J is TRBJ2-1, with D uncertain. CDR1 is SEHNR and CDR2 is FQNEAQ in the germline V gene (reference sequence). The CDR3 is 13 amino acids. Trimming shortened V by 1 base and J by 5 bases, and 6 bases separated the two germline ends. The CDR3 DNA sequence: TGTGCCAGCAGCTTAGTTAATGACAATGAGCAGTTCTTC. It codes for CASSLVNDNEQFF.

J is TRBJ1-2 and V is TRBV7-9; a possible D gene is TRBD1 (6 bases). Between the trimmed V and J ends, which lost 6 bases and 14 bases, there was a span of 19 bases. The CDR3 has 12 amino acids. Per germline, CDR1 SEHNR and CDR2 FQNEAQ (reference sequence). The CDR3 nucleotides are TGTGCCAGCAGTTCTTCACAGGGCCGAGGTACCTTC. It encodes CASSSSQGRGTF. Variable domain in full (rest from reference TRBV7-9 and TRBJ1-2): DTGVSQNPRHKITKRGQNVTFRCDPISEHNRLYWYRQTLGQGPEFLTYFQNEAQLEKSRLLSDRFSAERPKGSFSTLEIQRTEQGDSAMYLCASSSSQGRGTFGSGTRLTVV.

The chain joins TRBV5-1 to TRBJ2-1, with D tentatively TRBD1 (6 bases). The V end was cut by 7 bases, the J end by 10 bases, with 12 bases between. Germline CDR1 is SGHRS and CDR2 is YFSETQ. The length of the CDR3 is 11 residues. CDR3 residues: CASVRGEEQFF. The CDR3 bases are TGCGCCAGCGTCAGGGGAGAAGAGCAGTTCTTC.

This chain joins TRBV18 and TRBJ2-5; D gene unclear. The length of the CDR3 is 16 residues. The ends were cut back, 4 bases at V and 1 base at J, with 16 bases in the middle. The germline gives CDR1 KGHSH, CDR2 LQKENI. In DNA form, the CDR3 reads TGTGCCAGCTCACTAGAATTAGGTGGCGCCCAAGAGACCCAGTACTTC. Its translation is CASSLELGGAQETQYF.

V and J are TRBV20-1 and TRBJ2-1; 7 bases map to TRBD2. CDR3 length equals 11 residues. CDR1 is DFQATT and CDR2 is SNEGSKA in the germline V gene (reference sequence). The CDR3 loop reads CSWRESGEQFF. The DNA for the CDR3 is TGCAGCTGGCGGGAGAGCGGTGAGCAGTTCTTC.

This chain joins TRBV6-1 and TRBJ2-1; D is uncertain. Germline V CDR1 and CDR2: MNHNS, SASEGT. The CDR3 runs to 11 residues. Trimming shortened V by 0 bases and J by 9 bases, and 3 bases separated the two germline ends. CDR3 in DNA: TGTGCCAGCAGTGAAGCGGGTGAGCAGTTCTTC. Its protein is CASSEAGEQFF.

This clone was observed once. This chain joins TRBV18 and TRBJ2-7, with D unresolved. Trimming left V 2 bases short and J 5 bases short, with 10 bases between. The germline CDR1 and CDR2 sequences are KGHSH and LQKENI. CDR3 length: 13 amino acids. This CDR3 is CASSPWRQDEQYF. Written as DNA, the CDR3 is TGTGCCAGCTCACCATGGCGGCAGGACGAGCAGTACTTC. The full variable domain, its missing parts supplied by reference TRBV18 and TRBJ2-7, is NAGVMQNPRHLVRRRGQEARLRCSPMKGHSHVYWYRQLPEEGLKFMVYLQKENIIDESGMPKERFSAEFPKEGPSILRIQQVVRGDSAAYFCASSPWRQDEQYFGPGTRLTVT.

The chain carries TRBV2 and TRBJ2-5; no reliable D call. The germline CDR1 and CDR2 sequences are SNHLY and FYNNEI. This CDR3 is 16 amino acids long. Trimming pared 3 bases from V and 2 bases from J, leaving 16 bases between. The CDR3, as DNA: TGTGCCAGCAGTGAGGGTCAGGATCCGGCGCAAGAGACCCAGTACTTC. This gives the protein CASSEGQDPAQETQYF.